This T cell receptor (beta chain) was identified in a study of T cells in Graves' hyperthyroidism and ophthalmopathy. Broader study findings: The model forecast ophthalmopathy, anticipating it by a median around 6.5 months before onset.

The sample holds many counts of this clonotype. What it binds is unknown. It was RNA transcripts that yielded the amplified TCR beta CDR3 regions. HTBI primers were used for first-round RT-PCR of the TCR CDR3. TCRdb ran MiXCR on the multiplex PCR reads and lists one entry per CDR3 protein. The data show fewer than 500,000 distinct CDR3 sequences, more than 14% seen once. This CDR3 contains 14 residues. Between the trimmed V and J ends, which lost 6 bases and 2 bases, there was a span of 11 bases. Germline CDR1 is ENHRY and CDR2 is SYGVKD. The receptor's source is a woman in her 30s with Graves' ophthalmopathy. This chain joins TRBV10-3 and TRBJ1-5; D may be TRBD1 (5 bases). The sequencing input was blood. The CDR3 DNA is TGTGCCATCAGCCAGGGTCGTGGCAATCAGCCCCAGCATTTT. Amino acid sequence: CAISQGRGNQPQHF.